This T cell receptor (beta chain) stems from a study of identical twins. Study results and limitations: Alpha sequences out of frame and shared by twins had excess low generation probability. Whereas memory repertoires showed no such difference, abundant cord blood beta clonotypes carried fewer insertions.

Trimming cost V 6 bases and J 3 bases, with 12 bases left between them. The V gene's germline CDR1 is DFQATT and CDR2 SNEGSKA (reference sequence). The CDR3 runs 12 residues. There are a few counts of this clonotype. Antigen specificity is unknown. Healthy Caucasians alone served as donors. TCRdb re-called the 5' RACE reads with MiXCR, one entry per CDR3 protein. The table includes more than 1.5 million distinct CDR3 sequences, about 32% detected once. The chain has TRBV20-1 and TRBJ2-7; D remains ambiguous. The clonotype originates from a newborn girl in good health. Sequenced input: cord blood. CDR3 sequence: CSAQDGFYEQYF. The CDR3 nucleotides read TGCAGTGCCCAAGACGGCTTCTACGAGCAGTACTTC.